Following are 6 T cell receptor beta chains from one sample sequenced in a study of OX40 agonist ivuxolimab in advanced cancers. Clones were read by immunoSEQ multiplex PCR, and TCRdb kept only the in-frame ones, dropping some. The data show 100,000 to 150,000 clones, 85% to 95% seen once. The specimen was CD4+ or CD8+ T cells sorted from blood, collected in a trial of the OX40 agonist ivuxolimab. Receptors originate from an adult with an advanced solid tumor such as melanoma, head and neck, liver or kidney cancer.

The chain combines TRBV5-1 with TRBJ1-6; 7 bases fit TRBD1. The CDR3 totals 15 residues. V gave up 4 bases and J gave up 7 bases; unmatched junction bases: 8. Germline CDR1 is SGHRS and CDR2 is YFSETQ. CDR3 bases: TGCGCCAGCAGCGCAGGACAGGCGAAAAATTCACCCCTCCACTTT. It translates to CASSAGQAKNSPLHF.

The chain links TRBV5-3 to TRBJ1-1; TRBD1 might be the D (5 bases). TRBV5-3 is an ORF for which the function is uncertain. The CDR3 runs 15 residues. The V end was cut by 1 base, the J end by 2 bases, with 12 bases between. The CDR3 coding sequence is TGTGCCAGAAGCTTGCTGGGGCATAGAAACACTGAAGCTTTCTTT. Translated: CARSLLGHRNTEAFF.

The genes are TRBV5-1 and TRBJ2-5; tentative D call: TRBD2 (7 bases). The CDR3 has 14 residues. CDR1 SGHRS and CDR2 YFSETQ come from the germline V gene. Trimming pared 4 bases from V and 5 bases from J, leaving 15 bases between. This CDR3 reads CASSPARGGETQYF. Written as DNA, the CDR3 is TGCGCCAGCAGCCCCGCCAGGGGAGGGGAGACCCAGTACTTC.

The V call is TRBV6-1, the J call TRBJ2-7, with TRBD1 identical over 7 bases. The CDR3 runs 15 residues. Germline trimming cut 2 bases from V and 4 bases from J; bases unmatched to any gene: 8. Germline values: CDR1 MNHNS, CDR2 SASEGT. This CDR3 reads CASSELQTGKYEQYF. For the CDR3, the DNA is TGTGCCAGCAGTGAACTCCAGACAGGGAAATACGAGCAGTACTTC.

The chain combines TRBV6-5 with TRBJ1-2; no reliable D call. From germline, CDR1 is MNHEY and CDR2 SVGAGI. V lost 2 bases to trimming and J lost 4 bases, with 5 bases between them. The CDR3 has 12 amino acids. The CDR3 spells CASSYASYGYTF. The CDR3 DNA reads as TGTGCCAGCAGTTACGCCAGCTATGGCTACACCTTC.

The gene calls are TRBV6-5 and TRBJ1-5, with no clear D. The germline gives CDR1 MNHEY, CDR2 SVGAGI. V was shortened by 0 bases and J by 0 bases, with 6 bases between the two germline ends. This CDR3 spans 15 amino acids. This CDR3 is CASSYSQYSNQPQHF. CDR3 DNA: TGTGCCAGCAGTTACTCACAGTATAGCAATCAGCCCCAGCATTTT.